This TCR beta chain came from a study of T cells after yellow fever vaccination. Regarding the study as a whole: Compared with primary, the secondary response was weaker and peaked at day 5, not 15. Of the clonotypes, a small share occurred in both CD4 and CD8 compartments.

This clonotype occurred a few times. Its antigen is unidentified. Researchers made TCR cDNA using 5'RACE template switching, and this step added a universal primer site and UMIs. TCRdb recomputed calls from the 5' RACE reads with MiXCR, one row per CDR3 protein. The sample shows roughly 260,000 distinct CDR3 sequences, 13% of them seen only once. CDR3 length equals 17 residues. The J segment lost 4 bases and the V segment lost 6 bases, leaving 11 bases of the junction unmatched. Germline CDR1 is LGHDT and CDR2 is YNNKEL (reference sequence). The sample was CD4+ T cells sorted from PBMCs, taken 45 days after the yellow fever booster vaccination. The source of this sequence is a man in his thirties or forties who received the YFV17D yellow fever vaccine. The V call is TRBV3-1, the J call TRBJ2-2; 10 nucleotides line up with TRBD2. The CDR3 protein is CASRGTSGIFGTGELFF. CDR3 bases: TGTGCCAGCAGGGGTACTAGCGGGATCTTCGGCACCGGGGAGCTGTTTTTT.